Each of the 18 T cell receptor beta chains below was sequenced from the same sample in a study of T cells in Graves' hyperthyroidism and ophthalmopathy. There were TCR beta CDR3 regions amplified from RNA transcripts. The TCR CDR3 first-round RT-PCR relied on the HTBI primer set. MiXCR, run by TCRdb on the multiplex PCR reads, gives a single entry per CDR3 protein. The sample gives 300,000 to 400,000 distinct CDR3 sequences, approximately 15% of which show up once; 11% is in the top ten. The sequenced sample consisted of blood. Receptors originate from a woman aged 60-70 years with Graves' hyperthyroidism.

This clonotype has a count of ten or more. The V gene is TRBV6-1, the J gene TRBJ2-1; the match to TRBD2 covers 11 bases. V gave up 7 bases and J gave up 9 bases; unmatched junction bases: 11. From germline, CDR1 is MNHNS and CDR2 SASEGT. The CDR3 has 15 residues. The CDR3 region is CASTPATSGRVEQFF. CDR3 coding DNA: TGTGCCAGCACCCCGGCCACTAGCGGGAGAGTTGAGCAGTTCTTC.

This clonotype was recorded at least ten times. J is TRBJ1-5 and V is TRBV5-1; D unresolved. Germline V CDR1 and CDR2: SGHRS, YFSETQ. The CDR3 covers 13 residues. With 0 bases removed from V and 6 bases from J, the gap between germline ends came to 7 bases. CDR3 loop: CASSLGLGQPQHF. CDR3 DNA sequence: TGCGCCAGCAGCTTGGGGTTGGGTCAGCCCCAGCATTTT.

This clonotype was detected many times. This chain joins TRBV6-1 and TRBJ1-5, with TRBD1 identical over 9 bases. CDR1 and CDR2 from the germline V gene are MNHNS and SASEGT. Losses at the gene ends were 6 bases for V and 6 bases for J; bases not matched to a gene: 6. The length of the CDR3 is 14 residues. CDR3 sequence: CASRGGQGSQPQHF. DNA for the CDR3: TGTGCCAGCAGGGGGGGACAGGGAAGTCAGCCCCAGCATTTT.

The genes are TRBV6-1 and TRBJ1-1, with D maybe TRBD1 (5 bases). CDR1 and CDR2 from the germline V gene are MNHNS and SASEGT. V was pared by 6 bases and J by 6 bases, with 14 bases between. This CDR3 contains 13 residues. This CDR3 reads CASRPRGYAEAFF. The DNA for the CDR3 is TGTGCCAGCAGACCCCGGGGGTATGCTGAAGCTTTCTTT.

The rearrangement links TRBV5-4 to TRBJ2-1; either TRBD1 or TRBD2 may fit D (5 bases each). V lost 1 base, J lost 5 bases, and 10 bases lay in between. The CDR3 totals 14 residues. Germline V lookup: CDR1 SGHNT, CDR2 YYREEE (reference sequence). CDR3 loop: CASSLLGRNNEQFF. The CDR3 nucleotides are TGTGCCAGCAGCTTGTTGGGACGGAACAATGAGCAGTTCTTC.

As concerns this clonotype: This is likely a read error, given that the CDR3 carries no conserved phenylalanine or tryptophan at its end. CDR3 sequence: CAISEQTDYGYTL. CDR3 in DNA: TGTGCCATCAGTGAACAAACAGACTATGGCTACACCCTC. The chain combines TRBV10-3 with TRBJ1-2, with D uncertain. V was trimmed by 3 bases and J by 3 bases, leaving 8 bases between them. Germline V gene lookup returns CDR1 ENHRY and CDR2 SYGVKD. This CDR3 contains 13 residues.

This clonotype has just a few counts. J is TRBJ2-4 and V is TRBV7-9, with a weak D call TRBD1 (5 bases). Trimming pared 1 base from V and 0 bases from J, leaving 10 bases between. CDR3 length equals 16 residues. Germline V CDR1 and CDR2: SEHNR, FQNEAQ (reference sequence). CDR3 nucleotides: TGTGCCAGCAGCTTAGGACAGTCTCTAGCCAAAAACATTCAGTACTTC. It translates to CASSLGQSLAKNIQYF. Drawing the rest from reference TRBV7-9 and TRBJ2-4, the complete variable domain is DTGVSQNPRHKITKRGQNVTFRCDPISEHNRLYWYRQTLGQGPEFLTYFQNEAQLEKSRLLSDRFSAERPKGSFSTLEIQRTEQGDSAMYLCASSLGQSLAKNIQYFGAGTRLSVL.

The sample holds a few counts of this clonotype. CDR3 in amino acids: CASSTPPGASGDNEQFF. The CDR3 DNA reads TGTGCCAGCAGCACACCACCCGGGGCTAGCGGAGACAATGAGCAGTTCTTC. The chain recombines TRBV7-3 with TRBJ2-1, with 7 bases that match TRBD2. The germline CDR1 and CDR2 sequences are SGHTA and FQGTGA. The CDR3 totals 17 residues. Losses at the gene ends were 5 bases for V and 5 bases for J; bases not matched to a gene: 15.

The sample holds many counts of this clonotype. This chain joins TRBV7-6 and TRBJ2-1, with D tentatively TRBD2 (5 bases). The V and J ends lost 2 bases and 5 bases respectively, with 13 bases between them. Germline CDR1 is SGHVS and CDR2 is FNYEAQ. This CDR3 region has 15 residues. CDR3 nucleotides: TGTGCCAGCAGCTTATTTACGGGATTCGACAATGAGCAGTTCTTC. It codes for CASSLFTGFDNEQFF.

This clonotype was counted ten times or more. This chain uses TRBV11-2 with TRBJ2-1; TRBD2 aligns across 7 bases. V lost 4 bases, J lost 6 bases, and 9 bases stayed unmatched. CDR3 size: 15 residues. The germline gives CDR1 SGHAT, CDR2 FQNNGV. CDR3 nucleotide sequence: TGTGCCAGCAGCTCTCTAGCGGCGTCCCTCAATGAGCAGTTCTTC. Protein sequence: CASSSLAASLNEQFF. Combining the CDR3 with reference TRBV11-2 and TRBJ2-1 gives the whole variable domain EAGVAQSPRYKIIEKRQSVAFWCNPISGHATLYWYQQILGQGPKLLIQFQNNGVVDDSQLPKDRFSAERLKGVDSTLKIQPAKLEDSAVYLCASSSLAASLNEQFFGPGTRLTVL.

The CDR3 DNA is TGTGCCAGCAGCGACAGGGGACCCTACGAGCAGTACTTC. Translation gives CASSDRGPYEQYF. The chain is built from TRBV7-9 and TRBJ2-7; the match to TRBD1 covers 8 bases. Trimming took 5 bases from V and 2 from J; bases not matched to a gene: 2. This CDR3 is built from 13 residues. Germline V gene sequence: CDR1 SEHNR, CDR2 FQNEAQ (reference sequence).

This clonotype was seen many times. The V call is TRBV20-1, the J call TRBJ2-4; TRBD1 matches at 10 bases. The ends lost 3 bases at V and 6 bases at J; junction bases unmatched: 11. The length of the CDR3 is 16 residues. In germline, CDR1 is DFQATT, CDR2 SNEGSKA (reference sequence). This CDR3 reads CSAREIDRGPRNIQYF. Here the CDR3 DNA reads TGCAGTGCTAGGGAAATTGACAGGGGGCCGAGAAACATTCAGTACTTC.

This clonotype was seen ten or more times. This chain joins TRBV2 and TRBJ2-1; TRBD2 agrees at 7 bases. CDR3 length equals 13 residues. Germline V CDR1 and CDR2: SNHLY, FYNNEI. J gave up 9 bases and V 8 bases, and 10 bases lay outside the gene matches. The CDR3 nucleotides are TGTGCCAGCGAGGGACTACCTGGGGGTGAGCAGTTCTTC. Its translation: CASEGLPGGEQFF.

This clonotype was detected a few times. V and J are TRBV7-3 and TRBJ2-1, with TRBD1 as a possible D gene (5 bases). Germline V gene sequence: CDR1 SGHTA, CDR2 FQGTGA. The CDR3 is 13 amino acids. V was clipped by 5 bases and J by 4 bases, with 9 bases between them. CDR3 residues: CASSVNRYNEQFF. CDR3 bases: TGTGCCAGCAGCGTAAACAGGTACAATGAGCAGTTCTTC. Full variable domain (rest looked up from reference TRBV7-3 and TRBJ2-1): GAGVSQTPSNKVTEKGKYVELRCDPISGHTALYWYRQSLGQGPEFLIYFQGTGAADDSGLPNDRFFAVRPEGSVSTLKIQRTERGDSAVYLCASSVNRYNEQFFGPGTRLTVL.

In this sample, this clonotype turned up many times. The chain joins TRBV5-6 to TRBJ2-5; D not resolved. Germline loops: CDR1 SGHDT, CDR2 YYEEEE. The CDR3 is 13 residues long. The ends were cut back, 2 bases at V and 0 bases at J, with 5 bases in the middle. The CDR3, as DNA: TGTGCCAGCAGCTTTCTTTACCAAGAGACCCAGTACTTC. Translation gives CASSFLYQETQYF.

At least ten counts were recorded for this clonotype. V is TRBV6-6 and J is TRBJ1-6; 7 bases map to TRBD1. The V gene's germline CDR1 is MNHNY and CDR2 SVGAGI (reference sequence). The CDR3 covers 14 residues. J was trimmed by 10 bases and V by 2 bases; bases with no gene match: 5. The CDR3 here is CASSYGQGGSPLHF. The CDR3 region has the DNA TGTGCCAGCAGTTACGGCCAGGGGGGGTCACCCCTCCACTTT.

This clonotype was counted a few times. The chain recombines TRBV11-2 with TRBJ2-7, with D unclear. The CDR3 runs 15 residues. Germline V gene lookup returns CDR1 SGHAT and CDR2 FQNNGV. Trimming removed 1 base from V and 4 bases from J, with 14 bases in between. Written as DNA, the CDR3 is TGTGCCAGCAGCTTAGCGGGCCCCGGAGTATACGAGCAGTACTTC. Protein product: CASSLAGPGVYEQYF.

This clonotype was counted many times. The chain recombines TRBV6-1 with TRBJ1-5; D remains unclear. This CDR3 is built from 14 residues. With 5 bases removed from V and 4 bases from J, the gap between germline ends came to 12 bases. CDR1 is MNHNS and CDR2 is SASEGT in the germline V gene. The CDR3 sequence is CASSSTTSNQPQHF. As DNA, the CDR3 is TGTGCCAGCAGTTCGACAACTTCTAATCAGCCCCAGCATTTT.